This T cell receptor (beta chain) was sequenced in a study of beta chain features in type 1 diabetes. A word on this clone: Its antigen is still unknown.

Investigators reverse transcribed all isolated RNA, so they sequenced expressed TCRB transcripts. Profiling relied on immunoSEQ multiplex PCR, and the TCRdb table lists in-frame clones only, not all of them. The table has 200,000 to 250,000 clones, about 25% seen once. The CDR3 runs 15 residues. The V gene's germline CDR1 is SGHTA and CDR2 FQGNSA. V dropped 5 bases and J dropped 7; count of bases not matched to a gene: 7. The study's findings and limits: Junctions at VDJ sites from type 1 diabetes patients had fewer insertions and more deletions. All four CD4+ subsets from Type 1 diabetes patients carried moderately but significantly shorter TCRB CDR3s. Any PCR bias toward short templates would affect both groups alike. cDNA sequencing could over-represent cells with high TCR expression.

The receptor was isolated from a man aged 25 to 40 in good health. The chain carries TRBV7-2 and TRBJ2-1; 11 nucleotides align to TRBD2. Source material: central memory CD4+ T cells from blood. The chain's CDR3 is CASSKTSGALNEQFF. The DNA for the CDR3 is TGTGCCAGCAGCAAGACTAGCGGGGCCCTTAATGAGCAGTTCTTC. The whole variable domain, filled in from reference TRBV7-2 and TRBJ2-1, reads GAGVSQSPSNKVTEKGKDVELRCDPISGHTALYWYRQSLGQGLEFLIYFQGNSAPDKSGLPSDRFSAERTGGSVSTLTIQRTQQEDSAVYLCASSKTSGALNEQFFGPGTRLTVL.